This T cell receptor (beta chain) was profiled in a study of identical twins listed by TCRdb under 2016. Regarding the complete study: To test whether fetal clonotypes persist, this study deep-sequenced TCR alpha and beta repertoires from monozygotic twins, from unrelated adults of various ages, and from cord blood. Replicate twin experiments were performed at different times using different library preparation protocols to rule out contamination. What the authors observed across the whole study: Abundant cord blood beta clonotypes carried fewer insertions; young adult naive repertoires showed a weaker similar trend, while memory repertoires showed none. Because the same donors could not be followed over many years, conclusions were based on cross-sectional statistical analysis. Compared with coincidental sharing between unrelated individuals, out-of-frame TCR alpha sequences shared between twins showed an excess of sequences with low generation probability. Recombination models systematically underestimated out-of-frame TCR alpha sharing in monozygotic twins but agreed with sharing between unrelated individuals. The excess sharing between twins in beta out-of-frame sequences was weaker because fewer shared sequences reduced the signal-to-noise ratio. Invariant T cells such as MAIT and iNKT could partly confound zero-insertion analyses, although diverse VJ usage argued against such confounding for most clonotypes.

Every donor in the study was a healthy Caucasian. Using Miltenyi CD45RO+ enrichment and human naive T-cell isolation kits, memory (CD45RO+) and naive T cells were isolated from PBMC. This clonotype occurred many times. Its antigen specificity is not known. No much larger clonotype is one base removed from it; base qualities were not supplied. For CDR1 and CDR2, the germline V gene lists SGHTS and YDEGEE. V has 4 bases trimmed and J has 14 bases trimmed; junction bases matching no gene number 9. The CDR3 covers 13 residues, taking in both the cysteine and the phenylalanine. The read is trimmed to its CDR3 DNA, 39 bases read in frame from base 1. The library was prepared using 5' RACE. The listed sequencing device is Illumina HiSeq 2000. A universal primer binding site was introduced by template switching, and a unique molecular identifier was present in the final cDNA, enabling accurate counting of TCR cDNA molecules. First-strand cDNA for TCR alpha and beta chains was synthesized from specific primers in the conserved constant-segment region. To control for contamination, every cDNA library was double barcoded, receiving both a SMART-Mk sample barcode and Illumina barcodes. Two successive PCR steps introduced TruSeq adapter sequences along with Illumina sample barcodes. The TCR alpha and beta cDNA libraries were sequenced on the Illumina HiSeq platform using custom primers. The authors' analysis ran thus. Unique molecular identifiers were extracted from raw reads with MiGEC, and CDR3 positions were determined with MiXCR. Recombination models were inferred per individual with the repgenHMM and IGoR tools using an EM algorithm. Shared clonotypes were analyzed with the tcR package in R, and sharing was normalized by the product of cloneset sizes. To study raw recombination without the effects of thymic and clonal selection, out-of-frame nonproductive sequences were analyzed. TCRdb took the public reads, trimmed them with fastp at Q25, ran MiXCR for clone calling and kept in-frame beta chains. Rows with a matching CDR3 protein are joined into one entry that keeps the most common DNA and genes. The V and J calls were not made by the authors but by TCRdb's processing. In all, the sample holds around 230,000 distinct CDR3 sequences, and roughly 9.4% of those were seen once. About 5.5% of the sample is taken by the ten largest.

Sequenced material: memory (CD45RO+) T cells sorted from blood. The sample's cell subset or site label, in plain terms: CD45RO+ enriched T cells. The sequence joins TRBV5-8 to TRBJ2-1; 10 of the junction bases match TRBD1. The receptor was derived from a woman aged 18-29 years in good health. In nucleotide form, the sequence is TGTGCCAGCAGCCCCTGGGGCGGGACAGGGGAGTTCTTC. Its product reads: CASSPWGGTGEFF.